This is a list of T cell receptor beta chains from one sample in a study of human T cells and chemical hapten exposure. Each CDR3 protein is one row after TCRdb ran MiXCR on the RACE reads. There are under 120,000 distinct CDR3 sequences in the sample; approximately 11% occur only once, and roughly 3.2% lies in the top ten. The sequencing used whole blood, collected in connection with sensitization to the hapten diphenylcyclopropenone (DPC). All receptors come from a woman in her 40s with alopecia areata. Some clones in this sample may be carry-over from other donors' samples. Each CDR3 is given with its conserved first and last residue.

TRBV7-2	TRBJ2-1	CASRILAGGTSYNEQFF
TRBV19	TRBJ1-2	CASRDSPIAGYGYTF
TRBV30	TRBJ2-7	CAWRRPYEQYF
TRBV24-1	TRBJ1-1	CATTIIGPGQENTEAFF
TRBV19	TRBJ1-5	CASSSRGVGNQPQHF
TRBV19	TRBJ1-2	CASNALGESADGYTF
TRBV19	TRBJ1-5	CASAVQGHRLNQPQHF
TRBV7-6	TRBJ1-4	CASSLAGTEEKLFF
TRBV5-5	TRBJ1-3	CASTPGDYSGNTIYF
TRBV10-3	TRBJ2-6	CAISSAEARGANVLTF
TRBV29-1	TRBJ1-5	CSAAHSNQPQHF
TRBV3-1	TRBJ2-1	CASSQDLPYDYNEQFF
TRBV18	TRBJ2-7	CASSPAGDRQYEQYF
TRBV5-4	TRBJ2-2	CASSLTRGLNTGELFF
TRBV7-2	TRBJ2-1	CASSGLARFSYNEQFF
TRBV27	TRBJ2-1	CASGGLAGVYEQFF
TRBV9	TRBJ1-5	CASSVEGGNQPQHF
TRBV6-6	TRBJ1-1	CASSQTGTLNTEAFF
TRBV4-3	TRBJ1-2	CASSQDRENLNYGYTF
TRBV20-1	TRBJ2-1	CSARDLRGLAGESSYNEQFF
TRBV29-1	TRBJ1-3	CSVEGTGVGNTIYF
TRBV30	TRBJ1-1	CAWSDRTRTTEAFF
TRBV7-6	TRBJ2-5	CASSLLVSQTQYF
TRBV5-1	TRBJ2-7	CASSPDLYEQYF
TRBV4-2	TRBJ2-1	CASSQGVQGDYNEQFF
TRBV29-1	TRBJ2-7	CSVGAYEQYF
TRBV5-1	TRBJ1-1	CASSLDRGNTEAFF
TRBV5-1	TRBJ2-5	CASRDMPGVETQYF
TRBV4-2	TRBJ1-3	CASSPRVRTGNTIYF
TRBV7-9	TRBJ2-1	CASILGAYNEQFF
TRBV6-2/TRBV6-3	TRBJ1-1	CASSSDRTRHTEAFF
TRBV10-2	TRBJ2-7	CASMEGAGAYEQYF
TRBV6-6	TRBJ2-2	CASSRRTSAPRARNTGELFF
TRBV28	TRBJ2-3	CASSNRALRGTQYF
TRBV7-2	TRBJ2-1	CASSLAGMGQTGLFF
TRBV18	TRBJ1-3	CASSPSSIENTIYF
TRBV7-9	TRBJ2-7	CASSPDSNEQYF
TRBV6-2/TRBV6-3	TRBJ2-7	CASTYEGVGRYEQYF
TRBV10-2	TRBJ2-1	CASSESSGLAGNEQFF
TRBV29-1	TRBJ2-1	CSAGETPVYNEQFF
TRBV7-2	TRBJ2-7	CASSIGTGGSGQYF
TRBV12-3/TRBV12-4	TRBJ1-5	CASSPQTGGLEPQHF
TRBV20-1	TRBJ1-2	CSASNLGRTSYGYTF
TRBV7-8	TRBJ2-7	CASSLALSSGRVSYEQYF
TRBV12-3/TRBV12-4	TRBJ1-1	CASSLKTTGNTEAFF
TRBV30	TRBJ2-5	CAWSREGRQETQYF